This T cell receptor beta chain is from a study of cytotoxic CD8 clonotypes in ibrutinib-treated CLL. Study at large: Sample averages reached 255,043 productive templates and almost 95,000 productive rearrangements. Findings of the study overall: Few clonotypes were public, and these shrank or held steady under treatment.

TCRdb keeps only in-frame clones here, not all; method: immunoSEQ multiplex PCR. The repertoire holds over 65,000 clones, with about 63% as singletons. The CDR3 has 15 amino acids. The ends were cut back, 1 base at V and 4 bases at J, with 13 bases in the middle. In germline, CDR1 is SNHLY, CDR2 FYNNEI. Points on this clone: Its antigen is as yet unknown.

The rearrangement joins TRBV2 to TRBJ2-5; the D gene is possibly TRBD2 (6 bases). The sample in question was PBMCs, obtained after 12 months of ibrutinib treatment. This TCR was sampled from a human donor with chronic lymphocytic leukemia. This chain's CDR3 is CASSEGGRIGETQYF. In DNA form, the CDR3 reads TGTGCCAGCAGTGAAGGGGGGAGGATAGGAGAGACCCAGTACTTC. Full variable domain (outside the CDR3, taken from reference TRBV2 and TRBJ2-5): EPEVTQTPSHQVTQMGQEVILRCVPISNHLYFYWYRQILGQKVEFLVSFYNNEISEKSEIFDDQFSVERPDGSNFTLKIRSTKLEDSAMYFCASSEGGRIGETQYFGPGTRLLVL.